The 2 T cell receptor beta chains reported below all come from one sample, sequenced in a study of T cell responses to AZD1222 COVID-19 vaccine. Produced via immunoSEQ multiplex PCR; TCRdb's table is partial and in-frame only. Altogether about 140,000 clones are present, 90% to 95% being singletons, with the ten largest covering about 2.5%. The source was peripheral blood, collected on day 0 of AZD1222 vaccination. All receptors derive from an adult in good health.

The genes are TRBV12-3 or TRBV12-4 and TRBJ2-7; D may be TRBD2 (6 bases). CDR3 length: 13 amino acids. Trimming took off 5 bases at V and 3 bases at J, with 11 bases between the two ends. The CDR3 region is CASSQNSGYEQYF. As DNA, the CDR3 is TGTGCCAGCAGTCAAAATAGCGGCTACGAGCAGTACTTC.

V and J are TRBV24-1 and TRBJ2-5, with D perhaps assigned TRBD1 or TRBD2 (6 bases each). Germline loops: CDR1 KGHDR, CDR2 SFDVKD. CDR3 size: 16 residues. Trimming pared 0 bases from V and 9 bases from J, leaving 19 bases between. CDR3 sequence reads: CATSDLGRSGALAQYF. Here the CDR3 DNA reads TGTGCCACCAGTGATTTGGGGCGGTCGGGGGCGCTTGCCCAGTACTTC.